Listed below are T cell receptor beta chains from one sample, sequenced in a study of T cells after posttransplantation cyclophosphamide. Here immunoSEQ multiplex PCR was the method, and the copy in TCRdb shows in-frame clones only, minus some. The sample holds fewer than 25,000 clones, 85% to 90% seen once. The sample consisted of PBMCs, taken after allogeneic stem cell transplant with posttransplant cyclophosphamide. These receptors all stem from a female patient between 25 and 45 years old who received an allogeneic stem cell transplant from an unrelated donor, was CMV-positive, and had no GVHD. Some T cells may possibly be graft donor cells. The CDR3 runs from the conserved cysteine through the conserved F or W. D genes are given only for firm matches. Size values are once, few and many counts, or a class for expanded clones, and some rows have none.

TRBV5-1,NA,TRBJ2-5,NA,CASSLDIGGETQYF,TGCGCCAGCAGCTTGGATATTGGCGGAGAGACCCAGTACTTC
TRBV2,TRBD2,TRBJ2-5,once,CASSDGTSQETQYF,TGTGCCAGCAGTGACGGGACTAGCCAAGAGACCCAGTACTTC
TRBV27,TRBD2,TRBJ2-2,NA,CASSFRASGGANTGELFF,TGTGCCAGCAGTTTCAGGGCTAGCGGGGGAGCGAACACCGGGGAGCTGTTTTTT
TRBV28,NA,TRBJ2-1,NA,CASSFEGVAGYNEQFF,TGTGCCAGCAGTTTTGAAGGGGTAGCAGGGTACAATGAGCAGTTCTTC
TRBV2,NA,TRBJ1-6,NA,CASSEEGRGQGSPLHF,TGTGCCAGCAGTGAAGAGGGGCGGGGGCAGGGCTCACCCCTCCACTTT
TRBV5-1,NA,TRBJ2-2,NA,CASTFGTGIGGELFF,TGCGCCAGCACGTTCGGTACAGGGATAGGCGGGGAGCTGTTTTTT
TRBV21-1,NA,TRBJ1-4,few,CASRRTGFNEKLFF,TGTGCCAGCAGAAGGACAGGTTTTAATGAAAAACTGTTTTTT
TRBV6-6,TRBD2,TRBJ2-1,NA,CASRVAGGPGNEQFF,TGTGCCAGCAGGGTAGCGGGGGGGCCTGGAAATGAGCAGTTCTTC
TRBV18,NA,TRBJ1-2,NA,CASSSGAEAYGYTF,TGTGCCAGCTCATCTGGCGCGGAGGCCTATGGCTACACCTTC
TRBV9,TRBD2,TRBJ2-3,NA,CASSVLAGGLLSTDTQYF,TGTGCCAGCAGCGTACTAGCGGGGGGACTTCTCAGCACAGATACGCAGTATTTT
TRBV9,NA,TRBJ2-7,NA,CASSKGGTRSYEQYF,TGTGCCAGCAGCAAGGGGGGGACACGATCCTACGAGCAGTACTTC
TRBV28,NA,TRBJ2-7,NA,CASSSQERGPTYEQYF,TGTGCCAGCAGTTCCCAGGAGCGCGGGCCCACCTACGAGCAGTACTTC
TRBV27,NA,TRBJ2-3,NA,CASSSTPFRNTQYF,TGTGCCAGCAGCTCGACACCTTTCAGGAATACGCAGTATTTT
TRBV19,TRBD1,TRBJ1-2,once,CASSRGTVVYTF,TGTGCCAGTAGTCGAGGGACAGTCGTCTACACCTTC
TRBV9,NA,TRBJ2-3,NA,CASSVGPLGASTDTQYF,TGTGCCAGCAGCGTAGGGCCCCTGGGGGCTAGCACAGATACGCAGTATTTT
TRBV15,NA,TRBJ2-6,NA,CATSRDRSRFGTGANVLTF,TGTGCCACCAGCAGAGATAGGTCGCGGTTTGGAACTGGGGCCAACGTCCTGACTTTC
TRBV27,TRBD2,TRBJ2-3,NA,CASSKIAGVADTQYF,TGTGCCAGCAGCAAGATAGCGGGGGTGGCAGATACGCAGTATTTT
TRBV28,NA,TRBJ2-2,NA,CASSLYRAVTGELFF,TGTGCCAGCAGTTTATACAGGGCCGTCACCGGGGAGCTGTTTTTT
TRBV7-2,NA,TRBJ1-6,NA,CASSQQMAGRFLNTPLHF,TGTGCCAGCAGCCAACAGATGGCAGGGCGGTTTTTGAATACACCCCTCCACTTT
TRBV10-1,TRBD2,TRBJ2-1,NA,CASSESRAGGDNEQFF,TGCGCCAGCAGTGAGTCGAGGGCGGGGGGGGACAATGAGCAGTTCTTC
TRBV5-4,TRBD1,TRBJ2-5,NA,CASSSLGQGEETQYF,TGTGCCAGCAGCTCCCTCGGACAGGGCGAAGAGACCCAGTACTTC
TRBV30,TRBD1,TRBJ1-1,NA,CAWSVLRGQLAEAFF,TGTGCCTGGAGTGTACTGAGGGGACAGCTCGCTGAAGCTTTCTTT
TRBV28,TRBD2,TRBJ2-1,NA,CASSLLLAGESSYNEQFF,TGTGCCAGCAGTTTACTACTAGCGGGGGAAAGCTCCTACAATGAGCAGTTCTTC
TRBV5-4,TRBD1,TRBJ1-5,NA,CASSLDRGNQPQHF,TGTGCCAGCAGCCTGGACAGGGGCAATCAGCCCCAGCATTTT
TRBV27,TRBD2,TRBJ2-3,NA,CASSPSRVAGGATDTQYF,TGTGCCAGCAGTCCGAGCCGGGTAGCGGGGGGGGCCACAGATACGCAGTATTTT
TRBV2,NA,TRBJ2-7,NA,CASSVPFYYEQYF,TGTGCCAGCAGCGTACCCTTCTACTACGAGCAGTACTTC
TRBV5-8,TRBD1,TRBJ2-3,NA,CASSLDRGIATQYF,TGTGCCAGCAGCTTGGACAGGGGGATAGCTACGCAGTATTTT
TRBV14,TRBD2,TRBJ2-1,NA,CASSHSGGANEQFF,TGTGCCAGCAGCCATTCGGGGGGGGCAAATGAGCAGTTCTTC
TRBV11-3,TRBD1,TRBJ1-4,NA,CASSFNRGPNEKLFF,TGTGCCAGCAGCTTCAACAGGGGTCCGAATGAAAAACTGTTTTTT
TRBV7-9,TRBD1,TRBJ1-2,NA,CASSYAGTGLVGYTF,TGTGCCAGCAGCTACGCCGGGACAGGGCTTGTTGGCTACACCTTC
TRBV10-2,TRBD2,TRBJ2-3,NA,CASRKGLAGGHQSWNTQYF,TGCGCCAGCAGAAAGGGACTAGCGGGGGGCCACCAGTCTTGGAATACGCAGTATTTT
TRBV27,TRBD1,TRBJ2-7,once,CASRPDPDRGSSYEQYF,TGTGCCAGCAGACCTGACCCGGACAGGGGGAGCTCCTACGAGCAGTACTTC
TRBV27,TRBD1,TRBJ2-7,once,CASRPPGTGKVKQYF,TGTGCCAGCAGACCCCCAGGGACAGGGAAAGTCAAGCAGTACTTC
TRBV28,NA,TRBJ1-2,NA,CASSLNTGPYGYTF,TGTGCCAGCAGTTTAAATACAGGCCCCTATGGCTACACCTTC
TRBV9,NA,TRBJ2-3,NA,CASRGAFTDTQYF,TGTGCCAGCAGGGGGGCATTCACAGATACGCAGTATTTT
TRBV5-6,TRBD1,TRBJ1-6,few,CASSEGTGSGNSPLHF,TGTGCCAGCAGCGAAGGGACAGGTAGTGGTAATTCACCCCTCCACTTT
TRBV6-4,NA,TRBJ2-3,NA,CASSDSAGSTDTQYF,TGTGCCAGCAGTGACTCGGCGGGGAGCACAGATACGCAGTATTTT
TRBV20-1,NA,TRBJ2-7,NA,CSARLTYEQYF,TGCAGTGCGCGTCTAACCTACGAGCAGTACTTC
TRBV15,NA,TRBJ1-2,NA,CATSRDRREESYTF,TGTGCCACCAGCAGAGATCGCAGGGAAGAGAGCTACACCTTC
TRBV28,NA,TRBJ2-4,NA,CASSFVRQPGSKNIQYF,TGTGCCAGCAGCTTCGTCCGGCAGCCAGGGTCGAAAAACATTCAGTACTTC
TRBV18,NA,TRBJ2-2,NA,CASSPGAGSLTGELFF,TGTGCCAGCTCACCAGGGGCCGGATCGCTGACCGGGGAGCTGTTTTTT
TRBV5-1,TRBD2,TRBJ2-5,NA,CASSFGGALQETQYF,TGCGCCAGCAGCTTCGGGGGGGCCCTACAAGAGACCCAGTACTTC
TRBV6-1,NA,TRBJ2-7,NA,CASGRGQTYEQYF,TGTGCCAGCGGCAGGGGCCAAACCTACGAGCAGTACTTC
TRBV28,NA,TRBJ1-1,NA,CATFHPGQLMNTEAFF,TGTGCCACCTTTCATCCGGGACAACTAATGAACACTGAAGCTTTCTTT
TRBV5-1,TRBD1,TRBJ2-7,NA,CASSLGGQGHYEQYF,TGCGCCAGCAGCTTGGGGGGACAGGGCCACTACGAGCAGTACTTC
TRBV28,TRBD1,TRBJ2-7,NA,CASSRQGRINSYEQYF,TGTGCCAGCAGTAGACAGGGGCGTATTAACAGCTACGAGCAGTACTTC
TRBV7-8,NA,TRBJ2-1,NA,CASSISDYPPSSYNEQFF,TGTGCCAGCAGCATTTCGGACTACCCCCCTAGCTCCTACAATGAGCAGTTCTTC
TRBV28,NA,TRBJ2-7,NA,CASTRDILRGEQYF,TGTGCCAGCACCCGGGACATCCTTCGGGGCGAGCAGTACTTC
TRBV6-5,NA,TRBJ1-6,NA,CASSVGALRSSPLHF,TGTGCCAGCAGTGTGGGGGCCCTCCGGAGTTCACCCCTCCACTTT
TRBV18,TRBD1,TRBJ2-7,NA,CASSPPGTDYEQYF,TGTGCCAGCTCACCCCCCGGGACAGACTACGAGCAGTACTTC
TRBV11-3,TRBD2,TRBJ2-1,NA,CASSYTGGGYNEQFF,TGTGCCAGCAGCTACACCGGGGGGGGCTACAATGAGCAGTTCTTC
TRBV6-5,NA,TRBJ2-2,NA,CASSSRGPGELFF,TGTGCCAGCAGTTCACGTGGGCCCGGGGAGCTGTTTTTT
TRBV2,TRBD1,TRBJ1-2,NA,CAGTEQGSYGYTF,TGTGCCGGCACTGAACAGGGGAGCTATGGCTACACCTTC
TRBV2,NA,TRBJ2-3,NA,CASSVGGGDTQYF,TGTGCCAGCAGTGTGGGAGGAGGGGATACGCAGTATTTT
TRBV4-1,NA,TRBJ2-4,NA,CASSEGLIKAKNIQYF,TGCGCCAGCAGCGAGGGACTTATTAAAGCCAAAAACATTCAGTACTTC